This T cell receptor (beta chain) was profiled in a study of blood T cell repertoires in COVID-19. Study as a whole: The United States, Italy and Spain were the sources of the acute and convalescent COVID-19 samples. Nucleic acid was either cDNA or gDNA, and it came from T cells, B-cell-depleted T cells, or PBMCs.

Patients in Seattle were enrolled during active infection, then followed longitudinally. This CDR3 is built from 15 residues. Germline V gives CDR1 KGHDR, CDR2 SFDVKD. Trimming shortened V by 1 base and J by 5 bases, and 12 bases separated the two germline ends. TCRdb's copy holds only in-frame clones and misses some; the assay was immunoSEQ multiplex PCR. The profile shows just over 250,000 clones, 91% of them singletons. The TCR was taken from a young adult with COVID-19, enrolled during active disease. The V gene is TRBV24-1, the J gene TRBJ2-3; D perhaps matches TRBD2 (5 bases). Sequencing was carried out using peripheral blood. CDR3: CATSDLSRAGDTQYF. As DNA, the CDR3 is TGTGCCACCAGTGATTTATCGAGGGCCGGAGATACGCAGTATTTT.